This T cell receptor beta chain was obtained from a study of CD8+CD57+ T cells in acquired aplastic anemia (dated by TCRdb to 2016 to 2019). For the study in its entirety: A mean of approximately 3 ug of DNA, ranging from roughly 0.17 to 30 ug, was extracted from sorted CD4+ and CD8+ cells. A CD8+CD57+ expansion meant a frequency higher than the mean frequency seen in healthy subjects.

Flow cytometry had shown CD8+CD57+ cell expansion in the patients selected for sequencing. Every patient had severe acquired aplastic anemia, diagnosed using the International Study of Aplastic Anemia and Agranulocytosis and Camitta criteria. No patient had received any therapy when blood was sampled. TCR repertoires of sorted CD4+ and CD8+ blood T cells from severe aplastic anemia patients and healthy subjects were deep-sequenced in the study. Patients were enrolled under clinicaltrials.gov protocols 00001620, 01623167, 00001397, 00071045, 00081523 and 00961064 in the USA. Ficoll-Paque density gradient centrifugation was used to isolate peripheral blood mononuclear cells. Before DNA extraction, CD4+ and CD8+ T cells were sorted with FACS or magnetic beads. The CDR3 spans 19 residues, from the cysteine through the phenylalanine. Solely the CDR3 DNA is kept, with 57 bases framed from the first base. V loses 3 bases at its end and J loses 3 bases; junction bases beyond the gene matches: 16. CDR1 and CDR2 are drawn from the germline V gene: SNHLY, FYNNEI.

This clonotype was seen just once. Its antigen specificity is not known. No base-level quality is on record; no much larger clone is a single base apart. Weak support is all one read offers. Profiling of TCR beta VDJ combinations and CDR3 sequences used genomic DNA as the template. An Illumina HiSeq 2000 was used for TCR repertoire sequencing. In the source study's methods: TRBV/TRBJ rearrangement plots, CDR3 size and DJ length profiles, and Simpson's diversity index were used to evaluate the repertoires. Whichever DNA sequence was most abundant in the deep sequencing data was defined as the immunodominant clone. CDR3 amino acid sequences were checked for sharing between subjects and were compared against published repertoires and the VDJdb database. TCRdb applied fastp at Q25 and MiXCR to the public reads, then kept only in-frame beta chains. Under each unique CDR3 protein, matching rows form one entry showing the most common genes and DNA. The V and J calls shown here were made by TCRdb, not taken from the authors' results. This sample comprises about 150,000 distinct CDR3 sequences, about 48% of them detected only once. 12% of the sample is held by the ten biggest clonotypes.

Paper-wide results and their limitations: No significant difference in CD8+ Simpson's diversity was found between patients and healthy controls (P=0.060). Although roughly 29 CD8+ CDR3 sequences were shared by patients and controls, these sequences appeared highly expressed in patients and within the immunodominant clones of patients.

Here the chain combines TRBV2 and TRBJ2-5, with 10 bases aligning to TRBD2. This TCR derives from a human donor with aplastic anemia. Sequencing used sorted CD4+, CD8+, or CD8+CD57+ T cells (not recorded which) from PBMCs. The CDR3 corresponds to CASSDRGLSGGAPKETQYF. The DNA is TGTGCCAGCAGTGACAGGGGTTTAAGCGGGGGGGCACCTAAAGAGACCCAGTACTTC.